The clone carrying this T cell receptor beta chain was observed a few times. The data were obtained in a study of molecular identifiers for immune sequencing clone quantification. MiXCR, applied by TCRdb to the PCR reads, yields one record per CDR3 protein. Of around 480,000 distinct CDR3 sequences detected, roughly 25% appear once; the ten largest clones hold roughly 0.77%. The CDR3 loop spans 14 amino acids. Germline lookup yields CDR1 SGDLS and CDR2 YYNGEE. V was cut by 5 bases and J by 6 bases, with 14 bases left in between. The clonotype originates from a human donor in good health. Some libraries in this study had Jurkat cell RNA spiked in. The gene calls are TRBV9 and TRBJ1-4; maybe TRBD1 (5 bases). The specimen sequenced was naive CD8+ T cells from blood, with Jurkat cell RNA spiked in. As to subset: FACS-sorted CD8+CD4-CCR7+CD45RA+ naive T cells. CDR3 sequence (DNA): TGTGCCAGCAGTGTCGCCGGGACGGATGAAAAACTGTTTTTT. This gives the protein CASSVAGTDEKLFF.